These 14 T cell receptor beta chains came from one sample sequenced in a study of shared clonotypes between healthy human individuals. In the naive CD8 group, cells lacked CD45RO and were positively selected for CCR7, so terminally differentiated effector memory CD45RA+ cells were left out. Assay: immunoSEQ multiplex PCR; the TCRdb copy retains only in-frame clones and omits some. The repertoire holds about 2.1 million clones, with 80% to 95% as singletons. Sequencing was carried out using naive CD8+ T cells from PBMCs. The origin of the receptors is a man in his late teens or twenties in good health. Some clones in this sample may be carry-over from other donors' samples.

The chain employs TRBV29-1 and TRBJ2-7; 8 bases line up with TRBD2. With V trimmed by 2 bases and J by 6 bases, 9 bases remained unmatched. This CDR3 is 14 amino acids long. The germline gives CDR1 SQVTM, CDR2 ANQGSEA. CDR3 protein: CSVEPSGGPSEQYF. The CDR3 bases are TGCAGCGTTGAACCCTCGGGAGGGCCCAGCGAGCAGTACTTC.

The chain combines TRBV29-1 with TRBJ2-3; 11 bases map to TRBD2. The CDR3 is 14 amino acids. V shed 5 bases and J 2 bases; nucleotides not matched to a gene: 3. The germline gives CDR1 SQVTM, CDR2 ANQGSEA. CDR3 amino acids: CSVLAGGSTDTQYF. As DNA, the CDR3 is TGCAGCGTTCTAGCGGGAGGCTCCACAGATACGCAGTATTTT.

In this sample, this clone turned up a few times. For the CDR3, the DNA is TGTGCCAGCAGCCAGAGACAGGGTGGTGACACCGGGGAGCTGTTTTTT. Its translation: CASSQRQGGDTGELFF. This sequence joins TRBV7-9 and TRBJ2-2, with 7 bases lining up with TRBD1. CDR1 is SEHNR and CDR2 is FQNEAQ in the germline V gene (reference sequence). There are 16 residues in the CDR3. With 5 bases clipped from V and 3 bases from J, the junction kept 9 bases outside the gene matches.

The CDR3 loop reads CASRKRTGGLETQYF. CDR3 in DNA: TGTGCCAGCAGGAAGCGGACAGGGGGATTGGAGACCCAGTACTTC. The chain employs TRBV28 and TRBJ2-5; 10 bases fit TRBD1. The CDR3 sequence is 15 residues long. V lost 6 bases to trimming and J lost 5 bases; unmatched junction nucleotides: 9. Germline V gene data show CDR1 as MDHEN and CDR2 as SYDVKM.

V gene TRBV18 combines with J gene TRBJ1-4, with D perhaps TRBD1 (5 bases). The germline gives CDR1 KGHSH, CDR2 LQKENI. CDR3 size: 16 residues. V lost 2 bases and J 0 bases, leaving 10 bases between the germline ends. This CDR3 reads CASSPRGLATNEKLFF. CDR3 sequence (DNA): TGTGCCAGCTCACCAAGGGGTCTTGCAACTAATGAAAAACTGTTTTTT.

This chain connects TRBV13 to TRBJ2-5, with unresolved D. The length of the CDR3 is 14 residues. Deletions cut 5 bases from V and 5 bases from J, with 15 bases between. Germline CDR1 PRHDT, CDR2 FYEKMQ (reference sequence). The CDR3 DNA sequence: TGTGCCAGCAGCCCGGCTGGAGCCGGGGAGACCCAGTACTTC. It translates to CASSPAGAGETQYF.

About this clone itself: Other DNA sequences in this specimen translate into the identical CDR3. The genes are TRBV7-8 and TRBJ2-1; a possible D gene is TRBD1 (5 bases). This CDR3 has 14 residues. Germline V gene sequence: CDR1 SGHVS, CDR2 FQNEAQ. V lost 2 bases and J lost 1, with 6 bases in between. CDR3 DNA: TGTGCCAGCAGCTTAAGGGGATCCTACAATGAGCAGTTCTTC. This sequence encodes CASSLRGSYNEQFF.

The chain employs TRBV27 and TRBJ1-5; no reliable D call. V dropped 3 bases and J dropped 2 bases, with 11 bases sitting between them. This CDR3 comprises 15 residues. CDR1 is MNHEY, CDR2 SMNVEV, per germline (reference sequence). The CDR3 region is CASSLSSVGNQPQHF. In DNA form, the CDR3 reads TGTGCCAGCAGTTTGAGTAGCGTTGGCAATCAGCCCCAGCATTTT.

This chain joins TRBV11-1 and TRBJ2-7; D is perhaps TRBD1 (5 bases). The CDR3 is 15 amino acids. The V and J ends lost 1 base and 2 bases respectively, with 12 bases between them. Per germline, CDR1 SGHAT and CDR2 FQDESV (reference sequence). The DNA of the CDR3 is TGTGCCAGCAGCTTAGGGAGCAGGGTTCCCTACGAGCAGTACTTC. This translates into CASSLGSRVPYEQYF.

The V call is TRBV4-1, the J call TRBJ2-7; possibly TRBD2 for D (6 bases). The V end was cut by 4 bases, the J end by 5 bases, with 27 bases between. The CDR3 has 18 amino acids. The germline V gene encodes CDR1 MGHRA and CDR2 YSYEKL. CDR3 sequence (DNA): TGCGCCAGCAGCCCCCGATCCGCCCGGGATCCAGGGAGGCACGAGCAGTACTTC. It is translated as CASSPRSARDPGRHEQYF.

The CDR3 DNA follows: TGTGCCAGCAGCGAAGGATGGACAGGGGCCACCGGGGAGCTGTTTTTT. Protein: CASSEGWTGATGELFF. This chain connects TRBV9 to TRBJ2-2, with 9 bases lining up with TRBD1. Trimming took 3 bases from V and 4 from J; bases not matched to a gene: 7. Germline loops: CDR1 SGDLS, CDR2 YYNGEE. This CDR3 is built from 16 residues.

The V call is TRBV5-6, the J call TRBJ1-1; D is possibly TRBD1 (6 bases). Germline CDR1 is SGHDT and CDR2 is YYEEEE. The CDR3 contains 14 residues. The V end was cut by 3 bases, the J end by 8 bases, with 17 bases between. The CDR3 bases are TGTGCCAGCAGCTCGGCCCTAGACAGGAGGGAAGCTTTCTTT. Its translation: CASSSALDRREAFF. The variable domain in full, with the rest retrieved from reference TRBV5-6 and TRBJ1-1, is DAGVTQSPTHLIKTRGQQVTLRCSPKSGHDTVSWYQQALGQGPQFIFQYYEEEERQRGNFPDRFSGHQFPNYSSELNVNALLLGDSALYLCASSSALDRREAFFGQGTRLTVV.

The chain recombines TRBV5-6 with TRBJ2-2, with a possible D match to TRBD1 (5 bases). Germline assignment: CDR1 SGHDT and CDR2 YYEEEE. The CDR3 is 16 residues long. With 4 bases removed from V and 5 bases from J, the gap between germline ends came to 18 bases. CDR3 nucleotides: TGTGCCAGCAGCCGTGGTACAGGCCCATGGACCGGGGAGCTGTTTTTT. It specifies CASSRGTGPWTGELFF.

The table lists this clone with a count of one. The gene calls are TRBV7-9 and TRBJ2-1, with D hard to call. Germline CDR1 is SEHNR and CDR2 is FQNEAQ (reference sequence). The V end was cut by 5 bases, the J end by 6 bases, with 11 bases between. The CDR3 runs 13 residues. CDR3: CASSNSRGNEQFF. The CDR3, as DNA: TGTGCCAGCAGCAATAGTAGAGGCAATGAGCAGTTCTTC.